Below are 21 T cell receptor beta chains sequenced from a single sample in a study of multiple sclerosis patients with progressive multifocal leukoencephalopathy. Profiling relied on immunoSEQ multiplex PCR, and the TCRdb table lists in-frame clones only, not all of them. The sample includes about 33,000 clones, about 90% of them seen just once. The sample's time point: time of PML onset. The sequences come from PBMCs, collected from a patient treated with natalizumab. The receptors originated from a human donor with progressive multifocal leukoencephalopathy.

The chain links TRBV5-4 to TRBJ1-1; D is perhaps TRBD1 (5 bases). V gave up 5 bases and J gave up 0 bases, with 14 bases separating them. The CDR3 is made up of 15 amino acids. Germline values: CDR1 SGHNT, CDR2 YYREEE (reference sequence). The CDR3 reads CASRDVGAMNTEAFF. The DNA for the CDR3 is TGTGCCAGCAGAGATGTTGGGGCGATGAACACTGAAGCTTTCTTT.

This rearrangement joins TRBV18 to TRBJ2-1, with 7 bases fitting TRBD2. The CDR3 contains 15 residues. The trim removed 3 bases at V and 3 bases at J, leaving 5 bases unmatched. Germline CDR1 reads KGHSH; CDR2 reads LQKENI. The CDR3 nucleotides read TGTGCCAGCTCACCGGATAGCGGGTACTACAATGAGCAGTTCTTC. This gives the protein CASSPDSGYYNEQFF.

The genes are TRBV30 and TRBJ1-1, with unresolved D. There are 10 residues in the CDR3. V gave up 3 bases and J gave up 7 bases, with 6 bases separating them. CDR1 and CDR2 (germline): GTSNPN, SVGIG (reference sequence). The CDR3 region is CAWRVSEAFF. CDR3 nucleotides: TGTGCCTGGAGAGTGAGTGAAGCTTTCTTT.

CDR3: CASSLGQAGGNYGYTF. CDR3 coding DNA: TGTGCCAGCAGCTTGGGACAGGCCGGGGGGAACTATGGCTACACCTTC. The chain carries TRBV7-2 and TRBJ1-2, with 8 positions matching TRBD1. The CDR3 runs to 16 residues. Germline V CDR1 and CDR2: SGHTA, FQGNSA. Trimming cost V 3 bases and J 2 bases; bases outside gene matches: 8.

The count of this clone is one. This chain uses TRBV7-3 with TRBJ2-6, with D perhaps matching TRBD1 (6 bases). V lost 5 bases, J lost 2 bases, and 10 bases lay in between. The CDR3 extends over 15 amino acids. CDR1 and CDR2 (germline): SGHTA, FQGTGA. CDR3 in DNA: TGTGCCAGCAGCCCCAACAGGGCTGGGGCCAACGTCCTGACTTTC. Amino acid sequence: CASSPNRAGANVLTF.

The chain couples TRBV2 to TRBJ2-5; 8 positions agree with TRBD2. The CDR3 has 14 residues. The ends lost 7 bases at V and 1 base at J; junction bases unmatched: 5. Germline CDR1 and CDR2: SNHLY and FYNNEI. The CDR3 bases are TGTGCCAGCACACGACTAGCGACCCAAGAGACCCAGTACTTC. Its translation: CASTRLATQETQYF.

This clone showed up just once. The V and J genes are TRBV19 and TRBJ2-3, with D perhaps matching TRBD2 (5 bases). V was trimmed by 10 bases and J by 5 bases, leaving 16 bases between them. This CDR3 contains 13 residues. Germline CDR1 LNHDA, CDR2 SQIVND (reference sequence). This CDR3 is CATAPPGGDTQYF. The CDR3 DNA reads TGTGCCACCGCCCCCCCAGGAGGAGATACGCAGTATTTT. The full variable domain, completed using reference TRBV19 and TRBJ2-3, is DGGITQSPKYLFRKEGQNVTLSCEQNLNHDAMYWYRQDPGQGLRLIYYSQIVNDFQKGDIAEGYSVSREKKESFPLTVTSAQKNPTAFYLCATAPPGGDTQYFGPGTRLTVL.

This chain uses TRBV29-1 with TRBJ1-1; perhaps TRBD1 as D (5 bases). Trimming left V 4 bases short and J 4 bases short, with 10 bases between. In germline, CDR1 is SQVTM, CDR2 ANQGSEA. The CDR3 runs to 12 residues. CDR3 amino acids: CSVGQGGTEAFF. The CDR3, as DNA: TGCAGCGTTGGTCAGGGAGGCACTGAAGCTTTCTTT. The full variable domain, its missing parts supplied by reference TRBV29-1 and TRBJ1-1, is SAVISQKPSRDICQRGTSLTIQCQVDSQVTMMFWYRQQPGQSLTLIATANQGSEATYESGFVIDKFPISRPNLTFSTLTVSNMSPEDSSIYLCSVGQGGTEAFFGQGTRLTVV.

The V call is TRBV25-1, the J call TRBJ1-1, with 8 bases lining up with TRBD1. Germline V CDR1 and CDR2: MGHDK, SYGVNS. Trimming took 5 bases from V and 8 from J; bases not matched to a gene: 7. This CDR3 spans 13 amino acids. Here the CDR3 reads CASSNRGSQEAFF. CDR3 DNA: TGTGCCAGCAGTAACAGGGGGTCCCAAGAAGCTTTCTTT.

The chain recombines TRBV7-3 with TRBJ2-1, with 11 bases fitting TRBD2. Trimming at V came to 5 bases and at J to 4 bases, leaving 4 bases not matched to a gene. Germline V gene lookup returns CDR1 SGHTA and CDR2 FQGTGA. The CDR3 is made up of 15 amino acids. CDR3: CASSIRLAGYNEQFF. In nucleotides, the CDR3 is TGTGCCAGCAGCATTAGACTAGCGGGGTACAATGAGCAGTTCTTC.

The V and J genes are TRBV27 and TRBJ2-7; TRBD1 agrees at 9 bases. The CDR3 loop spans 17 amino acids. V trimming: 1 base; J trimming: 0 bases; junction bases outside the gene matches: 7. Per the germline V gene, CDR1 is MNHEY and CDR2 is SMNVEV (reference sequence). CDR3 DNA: TGTGCCAGCAGTTTATTCATCGGGACAGGGAACTCCTACGAGCAGTACTTC. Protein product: CASSLFIGTGNSYEQYF.

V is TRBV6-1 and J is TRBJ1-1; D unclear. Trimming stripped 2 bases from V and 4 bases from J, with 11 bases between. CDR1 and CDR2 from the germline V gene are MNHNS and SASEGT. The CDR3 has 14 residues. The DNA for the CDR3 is TGTGCCAGCAGTGAACGGGCTAGAAGCACTGAAGCTTTCTTT. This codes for CASSERARSTEAFF.

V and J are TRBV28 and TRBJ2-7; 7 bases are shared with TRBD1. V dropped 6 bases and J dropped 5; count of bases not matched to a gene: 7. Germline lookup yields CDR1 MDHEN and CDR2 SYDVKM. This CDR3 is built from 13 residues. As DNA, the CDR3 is TGTGCCAGCAGGGAACAGGGGTTAAACGAGCAGTACTTC. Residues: CASREQGLNEQYF.

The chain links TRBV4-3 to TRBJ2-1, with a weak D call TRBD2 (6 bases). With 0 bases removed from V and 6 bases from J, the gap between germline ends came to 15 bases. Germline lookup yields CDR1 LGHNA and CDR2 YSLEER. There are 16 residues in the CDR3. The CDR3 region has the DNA TGCGCCAGCAGCCAAGATCTCGGGAGCTGGGGCAATGAGCAGTTCTTC. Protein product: CASSQDLGSWGNEQFF.

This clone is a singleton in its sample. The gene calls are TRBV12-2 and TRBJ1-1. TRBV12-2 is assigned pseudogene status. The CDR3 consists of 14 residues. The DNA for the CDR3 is TGTGCAAGTCGCTTAGAAGAGGACGACACTGAAGCTTTCTTT. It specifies CASRLEEDDTEAFF.

Here the CDR3 DNA reads TGTGCCAGCAGGGCGATACAGGGCACGACCTACGAGCAGTACTTC. It specifies CASRAIQGTTYEQYF. The chain recombines TRBV6-1 with TRBJ2-7; tentative D call: TRBD1 (6 bases). V dropped 6 bases and J dropped 2 bases, with 17 bases sitting between them. In germline, CDR1 is MNHNS, CDR2 SASEGT. The CDR3 is made up of 15 amino acids.

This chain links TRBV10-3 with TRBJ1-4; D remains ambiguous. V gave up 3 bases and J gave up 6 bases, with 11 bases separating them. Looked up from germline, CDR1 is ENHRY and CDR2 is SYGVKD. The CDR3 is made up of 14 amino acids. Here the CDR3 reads CAISEQKPYEKLFF. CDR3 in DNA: TGTGCCATCAGTGAACAGAAGCCTTATGAAAAACTGTTTTTT.

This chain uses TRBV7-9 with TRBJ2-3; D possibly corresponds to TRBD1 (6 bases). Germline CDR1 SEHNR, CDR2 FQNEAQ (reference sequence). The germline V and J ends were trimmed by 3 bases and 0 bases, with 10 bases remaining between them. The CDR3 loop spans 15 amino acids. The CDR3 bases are TGTGCCAGCAGCTTCAACAGGGCTAGCACAGATACGCAGTATTTT. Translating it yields CASSFNRASTDTQYF.

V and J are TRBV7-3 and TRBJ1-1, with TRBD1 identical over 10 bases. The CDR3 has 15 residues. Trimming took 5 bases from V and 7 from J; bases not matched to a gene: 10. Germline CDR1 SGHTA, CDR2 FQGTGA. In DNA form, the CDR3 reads TGTGCCAGCAGCCCGCACTCCGGGACAGGGGTTGAAGCTTTCTTT. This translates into CASSPHSGTGVEAFF.

The CDR3 DNA reads as TGTGCCTGGAGTCAGGCGGGAGGTCAGCCCCAGCATTTT. The encoded protein is CAWSQAGGQPQHF. This chain uses TRBV30 with TRBJ1-5; D is unclear. Germline V lookup: CDR1 GTSNPN, CDR2 SVGIG (reference sequence). CDR3 size: 13 residues. V was shortened by 2 bases and J by 6 bases, with 11 bases between the two germline ends.

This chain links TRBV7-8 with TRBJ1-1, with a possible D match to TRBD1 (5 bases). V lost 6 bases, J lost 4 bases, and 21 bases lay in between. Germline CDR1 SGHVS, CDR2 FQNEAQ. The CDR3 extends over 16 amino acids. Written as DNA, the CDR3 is TGTGCCAGCAGGCTCATAGGGGTCCCACTTGGCACTGAAGCTTTCTTT. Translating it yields CASRLIGVPLGTEAFF.